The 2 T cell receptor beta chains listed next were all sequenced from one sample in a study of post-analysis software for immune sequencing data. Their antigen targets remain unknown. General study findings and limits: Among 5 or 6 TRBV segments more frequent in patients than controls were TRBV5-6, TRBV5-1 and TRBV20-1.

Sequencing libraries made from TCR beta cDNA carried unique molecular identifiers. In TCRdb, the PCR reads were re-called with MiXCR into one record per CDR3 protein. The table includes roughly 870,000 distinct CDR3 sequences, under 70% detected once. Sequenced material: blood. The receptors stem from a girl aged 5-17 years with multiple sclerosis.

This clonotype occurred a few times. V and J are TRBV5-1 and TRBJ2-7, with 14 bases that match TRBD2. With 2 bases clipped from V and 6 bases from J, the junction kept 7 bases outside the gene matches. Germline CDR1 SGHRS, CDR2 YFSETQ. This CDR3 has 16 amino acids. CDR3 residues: CASSFTGTSGSAEQYF. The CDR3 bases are TGCGCCAGCAGCTTCACCGGGACTAGCGGGAGTGCCGAGCAGTACTTC. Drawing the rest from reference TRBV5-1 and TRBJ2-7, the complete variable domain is KAGVTQTPRYLIKTRGQQVTLSCSPISGHRSVSWYQQTPGQGLQFLFEYFSETQRNKGNFPGRFSGRQFSNSRSEMNVSTLELGDSALYLCASSFTGTSGSAEQYFGPGTRLTVT.

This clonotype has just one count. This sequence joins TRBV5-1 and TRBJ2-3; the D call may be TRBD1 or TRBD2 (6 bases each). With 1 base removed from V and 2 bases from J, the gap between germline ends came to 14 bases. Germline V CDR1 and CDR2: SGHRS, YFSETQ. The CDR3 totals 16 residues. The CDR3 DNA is TGCGCCAGCAGCTTGATCAGGGGAGGAACCACAGATACGCAGTATTTT. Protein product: CASSLIRGGTTDTQYF. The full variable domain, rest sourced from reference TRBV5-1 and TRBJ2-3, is KAGVTQTPRYLIKTRGQQVTLSCSPISGHRSVSWYQQTPGQGLQFLFEYFSETQRNKGNFPGRFSGRQFSNSRSEMNVSTLELGDSALYLCASSLIRGGTTDTQYFGPGTRLTVL.